This T cell receptor (beta chain) was recorded in a study of T cells after yellow fever vaccination. Study details: It was SMART-Seq v4 Ultra Low Input that prepared the fractions with low cell numbers.

The V and J ends lost 6 bases and 2 bases respectively, with 6 bases between them. Germline CDR1 and CDR2: SGHAT and FQDESV (reference sequence). CDR3 size: 12 residues. Notes on the study in general: Primary-vaccination clones mostly resurfaced post-booster (about 95% CD4, approximately 89% CD8). The secondary response showed a weaker magnitude and a faster peak, day 5 versus 15.

In regard to this clonotype: As yet, its antigen is unknown.

UMIs and a universal primer site were added when TCR cDNA was made by 5'RACE template switching. One entry per CDR3 protein, called by TCRdb with MiXCR from the 5' RACE reads. The sample yields 120,000 or so distinct CDR3 sequences, over 8% seen once. The sequencing here drew on CD8+ T cells sorted from PBMCs, taken on the day of the yellow fever booster vaccination. The chain uses TRBV11-1 and TRBJ2-3, with D tentatively TRBD2 (5 bases). This receptor was taken from a man aged 18 to 29 who received the YFV17D yellow fever vaccine. The CDR3 spells CASRGLTDTQYF. DNA for the CDR3: TGTGCCAGCAGAGGACTCACAGATACGCAGTATTTT.